The 20 T cell receptor beta chains below were found in one sample sequenced in a study of blood T cell repertoires in COVID-19. Libraries were prepared by immunoSEQ multiplex PCR; TCRdb keeps only in-frame clonotypes and omits some of them. The sample records 200,000 or so clones, 70% to 90% being singletons. The source material was peripheral blood. The receptors were sampled from a man aged 50 or older who had recovered from COVID-19.

As concerns this clone: The same CDR3 can be traced to other DNA sequences in this sample. The chain carries TRBV27 and TRBJ2-1, with 10 positions matching TRBD1. Per germline, CDR1 MNHEY and CDR2 SMNVEV (reference sequence). V gave up 6 bases and J gave up 4 bases; unmatched junction bases: 3. The CDR3 spans 14 residues. The CDR3 coding sequence is TGTGCCAGCAGGGGACAGGGGTTATACAATGAGCAGTTCTTC. Amino acid sequence: CASRGQGLYNEQFF.

The gene calls are TRBV5-1 and TRBJ1-5, with 8 nucleotides matching TRBD1. Trimming at V came to 4 bases and at J to 9 bases, leaving 24 bases not matched to a gene. The V gene's germline CDR1 is SGHRS and CDR2 YFSETQ. This CDR3 is built from 19 residues. The CDR3 reads CASSLERTGLSGFSPPQHF. DNA of the CDR3: TGCGCCAGCAGCCTGGAGAGGACAGGGCTGAGTGGGTTTTCACCGCCCCAGCATTTT.

The V gene is TRBV28, the J gene TRBJ1-2; D is perhaps TRBD1 (5 bases). This CDR3 is built from 14 residues. V was cut by 2 bases and J by 5 bases, with 12 bases left in between. Germline CDR1 MDHEN, CDR2 SYDVKM. The CDR3 protein is CASSLGANPYGYTF. CDR3 nucleotides: TGTGCCAGCAGTTTAGGGGCTAACCCGTATGGCTACACCTTC.

With respect to this clone: Other DNA sequences from this sample encode an identical CDR3 as well. This sequence joins TRBV7-9 and TRBJ2-3; D is uncertain. This CDR3 spans 15 amino acids. The V end was cut by 0 bases, the J end by 3 bases, with 10 bases between. Germline values: CDR1 SEHNR, CDR2 FQNEAQ (reference sequence). The CDR3 DNA is TGTGCCAGCAGCTTAGCGGGCGTTGGTACAGATACGCAGTATTTT. Amino acids: CASSLAGVGTDTQYF.

The chain links TRBV2 to TRBJ2-4; 8 positions agree with TRBD1. The CDR3 sequence is 16 residues long. The germline gives CDR1 SNHLY, CDR2 FYNNEI. The V and J ends lost 8 bases and 2 bases, in that order; junction bases with no gene match: 11. The CDR3 here is CASGNPGQETKNIQYF. CDR3 nucleotide sequence: TGTGCCAGCGGAAACCCGGGACAGGAGACCAAAAACATTCAGTACTTC.

V usage is TRBV7-2 and J usage is TRBJ2-1, with 10 nucleotides matching TRBD2. Germline-derived CDR1 and CDR2 are SGHTA and FQGNSA. Unmatched junction bases numbered 10, after V lost 8 bases and J lost 6 bases. The CDR3 sequence is 15 residues long. This CDR3 is CASVAAGGLSNEQFF. In DNA, the CDR3 is TGTGCCAGCGTGGCAGCGGGAGGGTTGAGCAATGAGCAGTTCTTC.

J is TRBJ2-7 and V is TRBV24-1; D may be TRBD1 (6 bases). Trimming removed 4 bases from V and 3 bases from J, with 12 bases in between. This CDR3 contains 14 residues. Germline V gives CDR1 KGHDR, CDR2 SFDVKD. For the CDR3, the DNA is TGTGCCACCAGTGACAGGGGCAGGGGCTACGAGCAGTACTTC. This encodes CATSDRGRGYEQYF.

V usage is TRBV30 and J usage is TRBJ1-5; D perhaps matches TRBD1 (6 bases). Germline V gives CDR1 GTSNPN, CDR2 SVGIG (reference sequence). V lost 2 bases and J lost 9, with 20 bases in between. The CDR3 consists of 15 residues. CDR3 region: CAWSSAGTQGRPQHF. The CDR3 DNA sequence: TGTGCCTGGAGTTCAGCCGGGACACAAGGACGGCCCCAGCATTTT.

CDR3 protein: CASSFRPGANTGELFF. Here the CDR3 DNA reads TGTGCCAGCAGCTTTCGGCCAGGGGCGAACACCGGGGAGCTGTTTTTT. V usage is TRBV5-6 and J usage is TRBJ2-2; D possibly corresponds to TRBD1 (6 bases). The CDR3 is 16 residues long. Germline V gene sequence: CDR1 SGHDT, CDR2 YYEEEE. Trimming took 2 bases from V and 0 from J, leaving 11 bases between them.

This chain connects TRBV5-1 to TRBJ2-5; the match to TRBD2 covers 8 bases. The CDR3 is 18 residues long. Germline V CDR1 and CDR2: SGHRS, YFSETQ. The V and J ends lost 5 bases and 1 base, in that order; junction bases with no gene match: 16. DNA of the CDR3: TGCGCCAGCAGATACAATAAGGCGGGAGGAGGGGCCCAAGAGACCCAGTACTTC. Translated: CASRYNKAGGGAQETQYF.

As for this clone: As the CDR3 is not closed by the conserved phenylalanine or tryptophan, this likely results from a read error. The limits of the CDR3 on the DNA are not certain, so only TCRdb's listed CDR3 is given. The chain combines TRBV6-5 with TRBJ2-4; TRBD1, the table's D call, lacks a check against the DNA. The CDR3 comprises 13 residues, both ends counted. In germline, CDR1 is MNHEY, CDR2 SVGAGI. The CDR3 sequence: CASTEDRGGSRLI.

The V gene is TRBV7-9, the J gene TRBJ1-4; no clear D. Germline values: CDR1 SEHNR, CDR2 FQNEAQ (reference sequence). The CDR3 is 12 residues long. Trimming took 2 bases from V and 8 from J, leaving 6 bases between them. The CDR3 is CASSLTLEKLFF. In DNA, the CDR3 is TGTGCCAGCAGCTTAACATTGGAAAAACTGTTTTTT.

The rearrangement uses TRBV19 and TRBJ2-7, with TRBD2 identical over 8 bases. CDR1 is LNHDA, CDR2 SQIVND, per germline (reference sequence). The junction had 4 bases not matched to a gene; V was cut back by 2 bases and J by 1 base. This CDR3 is built from 15 residues. The CDR3 region is CASSIWRGASYEQYF. Here the CDR3 DNA reads TGTGCCAGTAGTATATGGCGGGGGGCGTCCTACGAGCAGTACTTC.

Here the CDR3 DNA reads TGTGCCAGCAGCCAAAGACTAGCGGTTCAGGGCGAGCAGTACTTC. It yields the protein CASSQRLAVQGEQYF. The gene calls are TRBV4-2 and TRBJ2-7; 9 bases map to TRBD2. CDR1 is LGHNA, CDR2 YNFKEQ, per germline. The V gene end was trimmed by 2 bases and the J gene end by 6 bases; junction bases not matched to a gene: 8. CDR3 length: 15 amino acids.

The genes are TRBV28 and TRBJ2-7, with a tentative D call TRBD2 (6 bases). V was clipped by 7 bases and J by 1 base, with 8 bases between them. CDR3 size: 12 residues. Germline values: CDR1 MDHEN, CDR2 SYDVKM. CDR3 in DNA: TGTGCCAGCACCCGGGGGTCCTACGAGCAGTACTTC. This codes for CASTRGSYEQYF.

This chain uses TRBV7-8 with TRBJ2-2, with D hard to call. The germline gives CDR1 SGHVS, CDR2 FQNEAQ. The CDR3 totals 13 residues. V was clipped by 6 bases and J by 8 bases, with 13 bases between them. CDR3 bases: TGTGCCAGCAGTTCCCGAGAAGCTGGGGAGCTGTTTTTT. As protein: CASSSREAGELFF.

DNA of the CDR3: TGTGCCAGTAGTATAGACCGGCTGGGGCCCTCTGGAAACACCATATATTTT. Protein sequence: CASSIDRLGPSGNTIYF. This chain joins TRBV19 and TRBJ1-3, with a tentative D call TRBD1 (5 bases). CDR1 and CDR2 (germline): LNHDA, SQIVND (reference sequence). This CDR3 contains 17 residues. V lost 0 bases and J lost 0, with 12 bases in between.

The V gene is TRBV27, the J gene TRBJ2-7; D unclear. V gave up 5 bases and J gave up 3 bases, with 17 bases separating them. This CDR3 is 15 amino acids long. The V gene's germline CDR1 is MNHEY and CDR2 SMNVEV (reference sequence). CDR3 amino acids: CASSLKDTVGYEQYF. Written as DNA, the CDR3 is TGTGCCAGCAGTCTAAAAGACACCGTTGGCTACGAGCAGTACTTC.

The chain has TRBV18 and TRBJ2-7, with D uncertain. In germline, CDR1 is KGHSH, CDR2 LQKENI. The CDR3 loop spans 11 amino acids. The V end lost 3 bases, the J end lost 7 bases, and 7 bases lay between the germline ends. For the CDR3, the DNA is TGTGCCAGCTCACCTACGGGTGAGCAGTACTTC. It encodes CASSPTGEQYF.

V usage is TRBV4-1 and J usage is TRBJ1-1; D remains unclear. Trimming removed 0 bases at V and 11 bases at J, with 13 bases between. Germline CDR1 is MGHRA and CDR2 is YSYEKL. The CDR3 covers 13 residues. The CDR3 is CASSQDPGFLAFF. CDR3 bases: TGCGCCAGCAGCCAAGATCCGGGGTTTTTGGCTTTCTTT.